This T cell receptor beta chain was found in a study of CD4+ T cells in melanoma. Study-level findings and limits: CD8+ T cell, macrophage and B cell function reportedly correlated with neoantigen-specific CD4+ T cells.

The data were produced by immunoSEQ multiplex PCR, yet TCRdb's version contains in-frame clones alone and is incomplete. Of about 18,000 clones detected, roughly 80% appear once; the ten largest clones hold roughly 5%. In germline, CDR1 is MNHEY, CDR2 SVGAGI. The CDR3 has 15 residues. V lost 2 bases, J lost 0 bases, and 11 bases lay in between. Comments on this clone: What it recognizes is unknown.

Sequencing was carried out using cells from a culture (not recorded whether cultured in vitro). This clonotype was obtained from a human donor with melanoma. The chain has TRBV6-5 and TRBJ2-7, with no clear D. CDR3 residues: CASSYGWTGSYEQYF. The CDR3 DNA is TGTGCCAGCAGTTACGGGTGGACGGGCTCCTACGAGCAGTACTTC.